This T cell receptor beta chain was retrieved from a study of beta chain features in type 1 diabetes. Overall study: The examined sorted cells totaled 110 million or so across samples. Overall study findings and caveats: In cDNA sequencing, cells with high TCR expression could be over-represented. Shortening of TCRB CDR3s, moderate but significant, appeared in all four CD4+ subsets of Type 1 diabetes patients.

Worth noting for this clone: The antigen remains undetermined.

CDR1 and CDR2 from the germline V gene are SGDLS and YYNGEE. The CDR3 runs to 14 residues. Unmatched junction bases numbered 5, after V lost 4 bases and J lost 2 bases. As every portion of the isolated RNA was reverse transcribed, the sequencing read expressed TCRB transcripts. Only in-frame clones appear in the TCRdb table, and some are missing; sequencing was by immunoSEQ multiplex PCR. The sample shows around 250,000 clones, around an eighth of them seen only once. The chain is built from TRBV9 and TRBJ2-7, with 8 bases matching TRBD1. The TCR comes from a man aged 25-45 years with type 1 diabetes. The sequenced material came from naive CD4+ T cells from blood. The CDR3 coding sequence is TGTGCCAGCAGCACCGGGACAGGAGCCTACGAGCAGTACTTC. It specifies CASSTGTGAYEQYF.